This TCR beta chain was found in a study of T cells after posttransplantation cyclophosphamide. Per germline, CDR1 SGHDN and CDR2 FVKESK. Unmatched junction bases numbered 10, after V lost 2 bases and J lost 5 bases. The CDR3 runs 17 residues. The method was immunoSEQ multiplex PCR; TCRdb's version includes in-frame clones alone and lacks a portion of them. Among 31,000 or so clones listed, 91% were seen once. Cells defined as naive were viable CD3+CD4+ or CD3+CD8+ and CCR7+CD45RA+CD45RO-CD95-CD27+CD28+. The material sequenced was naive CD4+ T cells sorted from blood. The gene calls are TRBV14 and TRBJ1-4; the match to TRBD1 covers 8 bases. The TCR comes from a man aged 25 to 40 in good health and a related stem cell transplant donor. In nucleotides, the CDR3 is TGTGCCAGCAGCCAAATAACCGGGGACAGGATGAATGAAAAACTGTTTTTT. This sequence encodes CASSQITGDRMNEKLFF.